Below, one T cell receptor (beta chain) is given with its context. What it binds is unknown. The data stem from a study of siplizumab effects on memory and regulatory T cells. Study outcomes and limitations: Only a minor fraction of alloreactive clones mapped to unstimulated subsets. Alloreactive sequences tracing back to unstimulated CD4+ memory cells were significantly reduced by siplizumab.

The CDR3 covers 13 residues. Germline values: CDR1 GTSNPN, CDR2 SVGIG (reference sequence). Sequencing was performed with immunoSEQ multiplex PCR; in TCRdb, only in-frame clones are kept and a portion is missing. Of about 69,000 clones listed, approximately 88% are singletons. The chain uses TRBV30 and TRBJ2-5, with unresolved D. TRBJ2-7 matches the DNA end more closely, so the J call is doubtful. This TCR was sampled from a human donor in good health. The material sequenced was Tregs sorted from blood. The CDR3 nucleotides are TGTGCTGCCGGCCCAGACCCTGACTACGAGCAGTACTTC. Its translation is CAAGPDPDYEQYF.